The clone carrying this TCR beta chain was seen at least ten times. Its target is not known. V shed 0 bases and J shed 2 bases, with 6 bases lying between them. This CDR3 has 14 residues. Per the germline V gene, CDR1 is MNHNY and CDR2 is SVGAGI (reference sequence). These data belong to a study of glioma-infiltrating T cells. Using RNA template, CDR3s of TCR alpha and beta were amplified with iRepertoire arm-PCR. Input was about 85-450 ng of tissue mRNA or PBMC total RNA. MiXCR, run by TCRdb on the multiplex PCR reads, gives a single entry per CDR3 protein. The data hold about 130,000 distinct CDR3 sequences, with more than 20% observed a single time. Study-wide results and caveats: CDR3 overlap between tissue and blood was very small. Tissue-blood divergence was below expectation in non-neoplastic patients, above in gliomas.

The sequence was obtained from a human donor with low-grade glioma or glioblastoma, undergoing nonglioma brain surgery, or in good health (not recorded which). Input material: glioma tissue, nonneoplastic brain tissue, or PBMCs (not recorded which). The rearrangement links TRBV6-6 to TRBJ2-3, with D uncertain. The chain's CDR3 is CASSYSELTDTQYF. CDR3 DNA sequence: TGTGCCAGCAGTTACTCGGAGCTCACAGATACGCAGTATTTT.